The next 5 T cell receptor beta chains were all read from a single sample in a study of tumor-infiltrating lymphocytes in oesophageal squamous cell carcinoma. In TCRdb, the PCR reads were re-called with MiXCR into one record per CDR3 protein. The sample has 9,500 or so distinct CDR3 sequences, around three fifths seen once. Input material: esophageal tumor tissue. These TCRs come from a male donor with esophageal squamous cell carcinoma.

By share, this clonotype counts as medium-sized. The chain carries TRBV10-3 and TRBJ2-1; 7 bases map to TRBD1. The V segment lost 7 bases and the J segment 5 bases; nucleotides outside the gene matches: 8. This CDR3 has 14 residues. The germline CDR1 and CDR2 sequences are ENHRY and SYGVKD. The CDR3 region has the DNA TGTGCCATCAACCCGACAGGGATTCACAATGAGCAGTTCTTC. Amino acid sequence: CAINPTGIHNEQFF.

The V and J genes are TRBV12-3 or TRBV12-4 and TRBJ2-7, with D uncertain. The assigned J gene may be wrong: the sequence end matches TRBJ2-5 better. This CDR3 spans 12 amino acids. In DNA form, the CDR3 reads TGTGCCAGCAGTCCGAAACAAGAGACCCAGTACTTC. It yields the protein CASSPKQETQYF.

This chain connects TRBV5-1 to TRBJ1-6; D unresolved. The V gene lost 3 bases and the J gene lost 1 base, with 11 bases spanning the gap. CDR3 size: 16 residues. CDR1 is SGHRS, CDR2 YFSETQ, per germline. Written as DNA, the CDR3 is TGCGCCAGCAGCTCGTCCGGGTCTTCCTATAATTCACCCCTCCACTTT. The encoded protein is CASSSSGSSYNSPLHF.

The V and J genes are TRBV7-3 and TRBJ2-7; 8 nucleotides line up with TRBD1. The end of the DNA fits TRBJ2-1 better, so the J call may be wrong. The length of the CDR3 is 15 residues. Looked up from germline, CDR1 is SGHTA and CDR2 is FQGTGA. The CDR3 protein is CASSRAGQGYNEQFF. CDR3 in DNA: TGTGCCAGCAGCCGTGCAGGACAGGGTTACAATGAGCAGTTCTTC.

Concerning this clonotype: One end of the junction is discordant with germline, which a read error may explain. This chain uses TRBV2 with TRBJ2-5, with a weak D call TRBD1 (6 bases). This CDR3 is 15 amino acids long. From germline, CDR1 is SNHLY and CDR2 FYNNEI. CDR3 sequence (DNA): TGTGCCAGCGATTTAGAGGGACACCATAATTCACCCCTCCACTTC. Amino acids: CASDLEGHHNSPLHF. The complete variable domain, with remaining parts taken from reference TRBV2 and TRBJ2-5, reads EPEVTQTPSHQVTQMGQEVILRCVPISNHLYFYWYRQILGQKVEFLVSFYNNEISEKSEIFDDQFSVERPDGSNFTLKIRSTKLEDSAMYFCASDLEGHHNSPLHFGPGTRLLVL.